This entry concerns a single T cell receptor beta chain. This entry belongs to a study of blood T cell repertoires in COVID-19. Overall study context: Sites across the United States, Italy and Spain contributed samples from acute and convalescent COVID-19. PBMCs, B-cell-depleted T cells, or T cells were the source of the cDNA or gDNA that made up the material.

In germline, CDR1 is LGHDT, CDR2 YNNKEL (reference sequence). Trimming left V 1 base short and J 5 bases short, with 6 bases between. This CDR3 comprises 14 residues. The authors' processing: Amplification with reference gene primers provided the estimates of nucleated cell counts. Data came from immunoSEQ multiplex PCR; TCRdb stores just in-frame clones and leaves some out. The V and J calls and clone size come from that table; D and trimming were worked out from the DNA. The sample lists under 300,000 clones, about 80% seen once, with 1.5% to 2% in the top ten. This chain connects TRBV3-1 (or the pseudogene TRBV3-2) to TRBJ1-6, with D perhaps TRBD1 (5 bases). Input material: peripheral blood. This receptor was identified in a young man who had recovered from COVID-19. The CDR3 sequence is CASSQVGDNSPLHF. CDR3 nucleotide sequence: TGTGCCAGCAGCCAAGTAGGGGATAATTCACCCCTCCACTTT.